Presented here are 21 T cell receptor beta chains from one specimen sequenced in a study of memory CD4+ T cells and cytomegalovirus serostatus. The method was immunoSEQ multiplex PCR; TCRdb's version includes in-frame clones alone and lacks a portion of them. The data show 35,000 to 45,000 clones, 79% seen once. Single viable CD3+CD4+CD8-CD45RO+ cells were sorted as the memory CD4+ T cells. The sample comprised memory CD4+ T cells from blood. The receptors derive from an adult in good health and CMV-seronegative.

The rearrangement uses TRBV7-9 and TRBJ2-4, with D uncertain. Per the germline V gene, CDR1 is SEHNR and CDR2 is FQNEAQ (reference sequence). V was pared by 3 bases and J by 5 bases, with 14 bases between. This CDR3 has 15 amino acids. The CDR3 coding sequence is TGTGCCAGCAGCTTTGGGTCCCACCGTCAAAACATTCAGTACTTC. Amino acids: CASSFGSHRQNIQYF.

The V call is TRBV6-5, the J call TRBJ2-3; D unresolved. Trimming left V 4 bases short and J 0 bases short, with 14 bases between. Germline V gene sequence: CDR1 MNHEY, CDR2 SVGAGI. There are 16 residues in the CDR3. The CDR3 here is CASSSPVGVSTDTQYF. CDR3 DNA sequence: TGTGCCAGCAGTTCTCCGGTCGGCGTCAGCACAGATACGCAGTATTTT.

The chain couples TRBV5-1 to TRBJ1-6; TRBD1 might be the D (6 bases). The germline gives CDR1 SGHRS, CDR2 YFSETQ. V lost 4 bases and J 10 bases, leaving 15 bases between the germline ends. The length of the CDR3 is 14 residues. For the CDR3, the DNA is TGCGCCAGCAGCGATAGGGGGGGCACGTCACCCCTCCACTTT. This sequence encodes CASSDRGGTSPLHF.

This clone was observed once. The chain couples TRBV28 to TRBJ2-3; TRBD1 matches at 10 bases. Germline CDR1 and CDR2: MDHEN and SYDVKM. V gave up 6 bases and J gave up 5 bases; unmatched junction bases: 11. The CDR3 runs to 16 residues. CDR3 in amino acids: CASSGTGVGGIDTQYF. The CDR3 coding sequence is TGTGCCAGCAGCGGGACAGGGGTGGGAGGTATAGATACGCAGTATTTT. Full variable domain (remainder filled in from reference TRBV28 and TRBJ2-3): DVKVTQSSRYLVKRTGEKVFLECVQDMDHENMFWYRQDPGLGLRLIYFSYDVKMKEKGDIPEGYSVSREKKERFSLILESASTNQTSMYLCASSGTGVGGIDTQYFGPGTRLTVL.

The gene calls are TRBV7-9 and TRBJ1-2, with D maybe TRBD1 (5 bases). Trimming removed 1 base at V and 6 bases at J, with 15 bases between. CDR3 length: 15 residues. From germline, CDR1 is SEHNR and CDR2 FQNEAQ (reference sequence). CDR3 bases: TGTGCCAGCAGCTTAGATTGGGTCGGGGCAGATGGCTACACCTTC. It codes for CASSLDWVGADGYTF.

This chain uses TRBV19 with TRBJ2-2, with 10 bases lining up with TRBD2. The junction had 18 bases not matched to a gene; V was cut back by 7 bases and J by 4 bases. The CDR3 runs to 19 residues. The germline V gene encodes CDR1 LNHDA and CDR2 SQIVND (reference sequence). CDR3 protein: CASNPRASGSRPVTGELFF. The CDR3 nucleotides read TGTGCCAGTAACCCTCGGGCTAGCGGGAGTCGTCCGGTCACCGGGGAGCTGTTTTTT. Variable domain in full (rest from reference TRBV19 and TRBJ2-2): DGGITQSPKYLFRKEGQNVTLSCEQNLNHDAMYWYRQDPGQGLRLIYYSQIVNDFQKGDIAEGYSVSREKKESFPLTVTSAQKNPTAFYLCASNPRASGSRPVTGELFFGEGSRLTVL.

The gene calls are TRBV29-1 and TRBJ2-4; D not certain. The germline V gene has CDR1 SQVTM and CDR2 ANQGSEA. The CDR3 is 11 amino acids. Trimming removed 6 bases from V and 8 bases from J, with 11 bases in between. The chain's CDR3 is CSVERVDIQYF. CDR3 bases: TGCAGCGTCGAAAGGGTTGACATTCAGTACTTC.

This sequence joins TRBV12-5 and TRBJ2-5, with D unresolved. The CDR3 runs to 13 residues. Trimming took 1 base from V and 5 from J, leaving 8 bases between them. Germline CDR1 LGHNT, CDR2 FRNRAP. The CDR3: CASGLERRETQYF. The CDR3 DNA reads as TGTGCTAGTGGTTTGGAGAGGCGGGAGACCCAGTACTTC.

J is TRBJ2-7 and V is TRBV11-2; 12 positions agree with TRBD1. Trimming at V came to 4 bases and at J to 6 bases, leaving 4 bases not matched to a gene. The CDR3 covers 14 residues. The germline V gene encodes CDR1 SGHAT and CDR2 FQNNGV. The CDR3 DNA follows: TGTGCCAGCAGCTCGGGACAGGGGGCAAGCGAGCAGTACTTC. This codes for CASSSGQGASEQYF.

The chain joins TRBV7-2 to TRBJ1-2; D perhaps matches TRBD1 (5 bases). Trimming took 5 bases from V and 3 from J, leaving 10 bases between them. This CDR3 is built from 13 residues. Germline V gene sequence: CDR1 SGHTA, CDR2 FQGNSA. This chain's CDR3 is CASSPTVDYGYTF. In nucleotides, the CDR3 is TGTGCCAGCAGCCCGACAGTAGACTATGGCTACACCTTC.

The CDR3 loop is CASRLGTDYGYTF. DNA for the CDR3: TGTGCCAGCAGGTTAGGGACAGACTATGGCTACACCTTC. The chain has TRBV2 and TRBJ1-2; the match to TRBD1 covers 7 bases. There are 13 residues in the CDR3. The germline CDR1 and CDR2 sequences are SNHLY and FYNNEI. The ends lost 6 bases at V and 3 bases at J; junction bases unmatched: 4.

V gene TRBV27 combines with J gene TRBJ1-2; TRBD1 matches at 9 bases. Germline assignment: CDR1 MNHEY and CDR2 SMNVEV (reference sequence). The CDR3 extends over 13 amino acids. V dropped 4 bases and J dropped 6; count of bases not matched to a gene: 3. CDR3 residues: CASSYRGLDGYTF. DNA for the CDR3: TGTGCCAGCAGTTACAGGGGGCTTGATGGCTACACCTTC.

This clone was counted a few times. This chain joins TRBV5-1 and TRBJ1-4; D is undetermined. Germline loops: CDR1 SGHRS, CDR2 YFSETQ. V lost 7 bases to trimming and J lost 8 bases, with 18 bases between them. The CDR3 totals 14 residues. The CDR3 DNA reads as TGCGCCAGCGCCGGAGGAGGTATTGGGGAAAAACTGTTTTTT. Its protein product is CASAGGGIGEKLFF. Combining the CDR3 with reference TRBV5-1 and TRBJ1-4 gives the whole variable domain KAGVTQTPRYLIKTRGQQVTLSCSPISGHRSVSWYQQTPGQGLQFLFEYFSETQRNKGNFPGRFSGRQFSNSRSEMNVSTLELGDSALYLCASAGGGIGEKLFFGSGTQLSVL.

By proportion, this clone is medium-sized. The chain joins TRBV11-3 to TRBJ1-2; D gene uncertain. The CDR3 runs to 14 residues. Per germline, CDR1 SGHNT and CDR2 YENEEA. Trimming took off 0 bases at V and 4 bases at J, with 9 bases between the two ends. The DNA of the CDR3 is TGTGCCAGCAGCTTAGATCAGGCAGGCTATGGCTACACCTTC. Amino acids: CASSLDQAGYGYTF.

The DNA for the CDR3 is TGCGCCAGCAGCTTGCCCAGGGTCCTGCGACTAGCCCAAGAGACCCAGTACTTC. Protein product: CASSLPRVLRLAQETQYF. This chain joins TRBV5-1 and TRBJ2-5, with 7 nucleotides matching TRBD2. Germline V gives CDR1 SGHRS, CDR2 YFSETQ. This CDR3 contains 18 residues. With 1 base clipped from V and 1 base from J, the junction kept 13 bases outside the gene matches.

The V gene is TRBV5-4, the J gene TRBJ1-1; D is possibly TRBD1 (6 bases). V lost 3 bases and J lost 0, with 9 bases in between. The CDR3 extends over 14 amino acids. In germline, CDR1 is SGHNT, CDR2 YYREEE (reference sequence). The DNA for the CDR3 is TGTGCCAGCAGCTCCAACAGGGTGAACACTGAAGCTTTCTTT. Protein: CASSSNRVNTEAFF.

The J gene is TRBJ2-2, the V gene TRBV7-2, with unresolved D. The CDR3 has 13 amino acids. V lost 1 base, J lost 8 bases, and 8 bases lay in between. Germline loops: CDR1 SGHTA, CDR2 FQGNSA. DNA of the CDR3: TGTGCCAGCAGCTTAGAAAGGGTAGGGGAGCTGTTTTTT. It translates to CASSLERVGELFF.

The gene calls are TRBV7-7 and TRBJ2-5; the D gene is possibly TRBD2 (5 bases). The V end was cut by 6 bases, the J end by 1 base, with 9 bases between. Germline CDR1 reads SSHAT; CDR2 reads FNYEAQ (reference sequence). CDR3 size: 13 residues. CDR3 coding DNA: TGTGCCAGCAGTCAGGACTTCCAAGAGACCCAGTACTTC. Encoded protein: CASSQDFQETQYF.

The chain is built from TRBV7-2 and TRBJ2-1, with D hard to call. Germline V gene lookup returns CDR1 SGHTA and CDR2 FQGNSA. Between the trimmed V and J ends, which lost 2 bases and 5 bases, there was a span of 7 bases. This CDR3 has 13 residues. The CDR3 region has the DNA TGTGCCAGCAGCTTAAACAGAGACAATGAGCAGTTCTTC. This codes for CASSLNRDNEQFF.

This clone was seen only once. The chain is built from TRBV19 and TRBJ1-1, with TRBD1 identical over 10 bases. The germline V gene encodes CDR1 LNHDA and CDR2 SQIVND (reference sequence). CDR3 length: 17 residues. J was trimmed by 1 base and V by 5 bases; bases with no gene match: 10. The CDR3 loop is CASSLGTGADQNTEAFF. CDR3 DNA sequence: TGTGCCAGTAGTCTCGGGACAGGGGCCGACCAGAACACTGAAGCTTTCTTT.

This clone was observed a handful of times. This sequence joins TRBV5-4 and TRBJ2-5, with 8 bases lining up with TRBD2. The CDR3 is made up of 16 amino acids. With 0 bases clipped from V and 0 bases from J, the junction kept 4 bases outside the gene matches. From germline, CDR1 is SGHNT and CDR2 YYREEE (reference sequence). The CDR3 nucleotides are TGTGCCAGCAGCTTGGAGGCGGGGGGTTACCAAGAGACCCAGTACTTC. This translates into CASSLEAGGYQETQYF.